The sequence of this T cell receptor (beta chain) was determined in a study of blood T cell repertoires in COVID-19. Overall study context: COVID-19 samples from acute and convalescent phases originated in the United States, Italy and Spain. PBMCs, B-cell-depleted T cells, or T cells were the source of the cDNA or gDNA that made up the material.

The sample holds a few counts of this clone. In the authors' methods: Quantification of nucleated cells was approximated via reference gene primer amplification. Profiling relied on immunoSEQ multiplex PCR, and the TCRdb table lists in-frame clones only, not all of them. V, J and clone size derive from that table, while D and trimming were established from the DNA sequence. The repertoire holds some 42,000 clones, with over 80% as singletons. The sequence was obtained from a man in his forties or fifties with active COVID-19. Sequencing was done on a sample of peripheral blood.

The DNA of the CDR3 is TGTGCCAGCAGCCTTATCCGATCAACCAGTTACTCACCCCTCCACTTT. Translated: CASSLIRSTSYSPLHF. The chain carries TRBV7-9 and TRBJ1-6; no clear D gene. Per the germline V gene, CDR1 is SEHNR and CDR2 is FQNEAQ (reference sequence). The CDR3 loop spans 16 amino acids. Trimming pared 5 bases from V and 10 bases from J, leaving 21 bases between. The whole variable domain, remainder taken from reference TRBV7-9 and TRBJ1-6, is DTGVSQNPRHKITKRGQNVTFRCDPISEHNRLYWYRQTLGQGPEFLTYFQNEAQLEKSRLLSDRFSAERPKGSFSTLEIQRTEQGDSAMYLCASSLIRSTSYSPLHFGNGTRLTVT.